The clone carrying this T cell receptor (beta chain) was recorded a few times. Its matching antigen is unknown. TCRdb re-analysed the reads in MiXCR, keeping a single row per CDR3 protein. The sample lists about 920,000 distinct CDR3 sequences; roughly 30% were seen once. This entry is derived from a study of T cell repertoires in cytomegalovirus infection. As for the study in general: CMV epitopes that were recently identified and HLA-C-restricted were used alongside well-studied HLA-B-restricted ones. The public TCR beta signatures pointed to both CMV infection and matching HLA type. Study-wide results and limits: Of the TCR beta families, the public ones yielded a cumulative frequency that identified carriers of CMV plus the relevant HLA. In two of eight donors, the top clonotype was HLA-C-restricted CMV-specific.

Germline V gene data show CDR1 as SEHNR and CDR2 as FQNEAQ (reference sequence). The CDR3 contains 15 residues. Deletions cut 6 bases from V and 4 bases from J, with 18 bases between. The clonotype originates from a human donor in good health (CMV status not recorded). Some clones in this sample may be carry-over from other donors' samples. The sequencing here drew on cultured CD8+ T cells from PBMCs, taken from culture after CMV antigen stimulation. The chain combines TRBV7-9 with TRBJ1-2; a possible D gene is TRBD1 (6 bases). As DNA, the CDR3 is TGTGCCAGCAGATACGGGGGCAGAAGACGCTATGGCTACACCTTC. Translated, it gives CASRYGGRRRYGYTF.